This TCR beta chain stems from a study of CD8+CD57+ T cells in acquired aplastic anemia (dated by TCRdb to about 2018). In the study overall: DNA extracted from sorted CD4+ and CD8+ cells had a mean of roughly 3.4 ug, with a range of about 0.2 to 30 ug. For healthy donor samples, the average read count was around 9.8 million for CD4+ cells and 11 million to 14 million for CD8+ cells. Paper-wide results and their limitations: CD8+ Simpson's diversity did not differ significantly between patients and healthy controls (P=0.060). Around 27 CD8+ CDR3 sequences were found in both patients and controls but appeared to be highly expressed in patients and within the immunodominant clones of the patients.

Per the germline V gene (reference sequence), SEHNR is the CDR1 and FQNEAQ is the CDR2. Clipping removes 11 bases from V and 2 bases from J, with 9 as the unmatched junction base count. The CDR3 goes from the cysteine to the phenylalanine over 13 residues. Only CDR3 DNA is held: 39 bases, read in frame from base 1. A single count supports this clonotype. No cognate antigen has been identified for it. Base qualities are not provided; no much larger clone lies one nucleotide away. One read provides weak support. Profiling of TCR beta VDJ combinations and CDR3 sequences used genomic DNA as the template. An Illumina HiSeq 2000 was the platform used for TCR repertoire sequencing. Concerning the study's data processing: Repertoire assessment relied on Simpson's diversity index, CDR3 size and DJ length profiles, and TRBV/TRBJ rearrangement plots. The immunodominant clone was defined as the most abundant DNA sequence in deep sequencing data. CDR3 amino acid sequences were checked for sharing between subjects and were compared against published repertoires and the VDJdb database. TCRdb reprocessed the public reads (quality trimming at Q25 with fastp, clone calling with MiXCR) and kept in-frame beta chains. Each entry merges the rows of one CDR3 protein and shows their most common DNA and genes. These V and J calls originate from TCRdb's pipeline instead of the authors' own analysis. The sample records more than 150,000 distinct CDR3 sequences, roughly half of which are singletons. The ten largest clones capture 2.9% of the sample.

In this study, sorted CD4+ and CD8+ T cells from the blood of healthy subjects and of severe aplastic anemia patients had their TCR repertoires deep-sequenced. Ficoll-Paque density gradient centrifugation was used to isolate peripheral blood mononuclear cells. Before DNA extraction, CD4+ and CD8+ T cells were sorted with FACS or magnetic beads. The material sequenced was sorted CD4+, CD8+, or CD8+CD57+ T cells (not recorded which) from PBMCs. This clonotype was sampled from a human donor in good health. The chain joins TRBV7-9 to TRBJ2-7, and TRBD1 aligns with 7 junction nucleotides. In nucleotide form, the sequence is TGTGCCGTCACCGGGACAGATACCTACGAGCAGTACTTC. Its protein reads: CAVTGTDTYEQYF.